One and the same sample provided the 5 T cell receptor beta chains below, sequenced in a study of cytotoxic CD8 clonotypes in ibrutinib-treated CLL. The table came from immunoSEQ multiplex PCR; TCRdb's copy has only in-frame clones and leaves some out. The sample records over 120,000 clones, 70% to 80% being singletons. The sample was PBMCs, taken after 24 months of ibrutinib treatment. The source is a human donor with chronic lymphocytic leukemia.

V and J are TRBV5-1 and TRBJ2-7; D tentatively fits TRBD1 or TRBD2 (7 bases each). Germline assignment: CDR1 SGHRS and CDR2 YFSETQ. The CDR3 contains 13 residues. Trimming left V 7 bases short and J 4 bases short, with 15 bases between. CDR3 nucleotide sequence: TGCGCCAGCTCGGGGGAGGGGGCATACGAGCAGTACTTC. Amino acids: CASSGEGAYEQYF. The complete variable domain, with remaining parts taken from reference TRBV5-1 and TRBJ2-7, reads KAGVTQTPRYLIKTRGQQVTLSCSPISGHRSVSWYQQTPGQGLQFLFEYFSETQRNKGNFPGRFSGRQFSNSRSEMNVSTLELGDSALYLCASSGEGAYEQYFGPGTRLTVT.

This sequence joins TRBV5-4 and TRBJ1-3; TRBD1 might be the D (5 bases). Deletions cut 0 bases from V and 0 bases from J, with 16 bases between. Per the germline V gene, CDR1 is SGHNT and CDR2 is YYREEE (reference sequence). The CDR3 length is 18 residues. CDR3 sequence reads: CASSLALWGASSGNTIYF. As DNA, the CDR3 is TGTGCCAGCAGCTTGGCGCTTTGGGGCGCTAGCTCTGGAAACACCATATATTTT.

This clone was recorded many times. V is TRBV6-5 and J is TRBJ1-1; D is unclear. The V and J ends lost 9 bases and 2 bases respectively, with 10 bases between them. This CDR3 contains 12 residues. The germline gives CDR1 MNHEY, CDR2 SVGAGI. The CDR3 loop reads CASRSTNTEAFF. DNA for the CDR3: TGTGCCAGTCGTTCGACTAACACTGAAGCTTTCTTT.

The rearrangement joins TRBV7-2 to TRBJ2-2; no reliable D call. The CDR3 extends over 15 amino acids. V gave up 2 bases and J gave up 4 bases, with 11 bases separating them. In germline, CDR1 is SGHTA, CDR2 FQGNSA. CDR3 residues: CASSLFGQRTGELFF. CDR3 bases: TGTGCCAGCAGCTTATTCGGCCAACGCACCGGGGAGCTGTTTTTT.

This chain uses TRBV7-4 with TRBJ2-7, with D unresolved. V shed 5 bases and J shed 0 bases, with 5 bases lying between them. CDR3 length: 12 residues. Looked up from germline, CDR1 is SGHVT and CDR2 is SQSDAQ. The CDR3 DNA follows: TGTGCCAGCAGCCCCCGCTCCTACGAGCAGTACTTC. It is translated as CASSPRSYEQYF. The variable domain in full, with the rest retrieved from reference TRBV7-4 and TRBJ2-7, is GAGVSQSPRYKVAKRGRDVALRCDSISGHVTLYWYRQTLGQGSEVLTYSQSDAQRDKSGRPSGRFSAERPERSVSTLKIQRTEQGDSAVYLCASSPRSYEQYFGPGTRLTVT.